This record covers a single TCR beta chain. These data belong to a study of blood T cell repertoires in COVID-19. Study summary: Samples taken during acute and convalescent COVID-19 were collected in the United States, Italy and Spain. The analysed material was cDNA or gDNA that came from T cells, B-cell-depleted T cells, or PBMCs.

Trimming stripped 6 bases from V and 5 bases from J, with 11 bases between. The length of the CDR3 is 13 residues. Germline V CDR1 and CDR2: LNHNV, YYDKDF (reference sequence). Authors' analysis steps: Reference gene primer amplification gave nucleated cell count estimates. Method: immunoSEQ multiplex PCR; TCRdb's copy keeps in-frame clones and lacks some. V, J and clone size derive from that table, while D and trimming were established from the DNA sequence. The sample lists some 200,000 clones, approximately 90% occurring once. The J gene is TRBJ1-3, the V gene TRBV15; no reliable D call. The clonotype comes from a man between 18 and 35 years old with active or convalescent COVID-19. The sample consisted of peripheral blood. The DNA of the CDR3 is TGTGCCACCAGGCGAGAGTACCGAAACACCATATATTTT. Protein product: CATRREYRNTIYF.